The present T cell receptor beta chain was sequenced within a study of cytomegalovirus exposure and HLA in healthy donors. General observations from the study: Further analysis, carried out later, found HLA-associated TCR beta chains more clonally expanded than equally common other chains.

For this clone: Its antigen is unknown.

CDR1 is SGDLS and CDR2 is YYNGEE in the germline V gene. The CDR3 covers 15 residues. The V gene lost 0 bases and the J gene lost 4 bases, with 11 bases spanning the gap. PCR was performed using 60 Vbeta and 13 Jbeta primers. Assay used: immunoSEQ multiplex PCR; TCRdb lists only in-frame clones, some missing. This table has about 150,000 clones, roughly 74% appearing once. The sequence was collected from a man between 18 and 29 years old in good health and CMV-seronegative. The sequenced sample was PBMCs. The gene calls are TRBV9 and TRBJ1-3, with D tentatively TRBD1 (6 bases). The CDR3 sequence is CASSVAQGQGNTIYF. In DNA, the CDR3 is TGTGCCAGCAGCGTAGCTCAGGGGCAGGGAAACACCATATATTTT.